This T cell receptor (beta chain) was sequenced during a study of blood T cell repertoires in COVID-19. Study at large: Acute and convalescent COVID-19 specimens originated in the United States, Italy and Spain.

Turning to this clone: In the same sample, other DNA sequences code for this CDR3.

In germline, CDR1 is KGHSH, CDR2 LQKENI. V lost 2 bases and J lost 0; bases outside the gene matches: 5. The CDR3 runs 17 residues. As handled by the study authors: Estimation of nucleated cell counts relied on the amplification of reference gene primers. Repertoires were generated with immunoSEQ multiplex PCR, while TCRdb's copy carries only in-frame clones and drops some. D and trimming were read from the DNA, whereas the V and J calls and clone size are those reported in that table. The table lists about 180,000 clones, 85% to 90% of them singletons. This clonotype was obtained from a man in his fifties or sixties with COVID-19, enrolled during active disease. Sequenced sample: peripheral blood. The rearrangement links TRBV18 to TRBJ1-5, with 9 positions matching TRBD1. The CDR3, as DNA: TGTGCCAGCTCACCAGGACAGGGGAGTTATAGCAATCAGCCCCAGCATTTT. Its protein is CASSPGQGSYSNQPQHF.